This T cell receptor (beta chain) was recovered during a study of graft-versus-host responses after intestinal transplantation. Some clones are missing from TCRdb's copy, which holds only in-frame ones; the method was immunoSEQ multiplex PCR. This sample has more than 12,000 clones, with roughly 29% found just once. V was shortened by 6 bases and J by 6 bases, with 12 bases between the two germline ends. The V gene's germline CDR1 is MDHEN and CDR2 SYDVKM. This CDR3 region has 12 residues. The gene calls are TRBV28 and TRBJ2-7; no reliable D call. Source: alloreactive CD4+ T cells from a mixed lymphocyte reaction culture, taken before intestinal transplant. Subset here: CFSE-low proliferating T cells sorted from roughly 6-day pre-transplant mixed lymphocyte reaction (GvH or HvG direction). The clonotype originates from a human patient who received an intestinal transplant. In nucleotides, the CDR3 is TGTGCCAGCAGCCCCCCGTTAACCGAGCAGTACTTC. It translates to CASSPPLTEQYF.